This is a list of T cell receptor beta chains from one sample in a study of metastatic and nonmetastatic thyroid tumors. Using MiXCR, TCRdb re-called clones from the PCR reads. This table holds around 20,000 clones, about a third found once. Specimen: tumor tissue. The receptor set was obtained from a female donor with papillary thyroid cancer or a benign thyroid nodule (not recorded which). Some clones in this sample may be carry-over from other donors' samples. CDR3s include the opening cysteine and the closing phenylalanine or tryptophan. Each record gives: J gene, V gene, CDR3 protein.

j_gene: TRBJ2-2
v_gene: TRBV7-3
CDR3aa: CASSPGSPRAGELFF

j_gene: TRBJ2-7
v_gene: TRBV5-1
CDR3aa: CASSPQGARYEQYF

j_gene: TRBJ1-5
v_gene: TRBV15
CDR3aa: CATSRDMTLPQHF

j_gene: TRBJ2-2
v_gene: TRBV5-1
CDR3aa: CASSLQNTGELFF

j_gene: TRBJ2-3
v_gene: TRBV15
CDR3aa: CATSPPGQHSTDTQYF

j_gene: TRBJ2-1
v_gene: TRBV10-3
CDR3aa: CAISESPGAYNEQFF

j_gene: TRBJ2-2
v_gene: TRBV7-8
CDR3aa: CASAAGEASGELFF

j_gene: TRBJ2-5
v_gene: TRBV6-1
CDR3aa: CASSEKIGAGWPAQETQYF

j_gene: TRBJ2-1
v_gene: TRBV20-1
CDR3aa: CSATGQGAGEQFF

j_gene: TRBJ2-7
v_gene: TRBV6-2/TRBV6-3
CDR3aa: CASRTGSSWQYF

j_gene: TRBJ2-3
v_gene: TRBV6-1
CDR3aa: CASSAFGESTDTQYF

j_gene: TRBJ2-7
v_gene: TRBV7-9
CDR3aa: CASSSAGTGHVTF

j_gene: TRBJ2-7
v_gene: TRBV6-1
CDR3aa: CASSTRDEQYF

j_gene: TRBJ2-7
v_gene: TRBV5-1
CDR3aa: CASSLAGGRGEQYF

j_gene: TRBJ1-2
v_gene: TRBV5-1
CDR3aa: CASSWTGVHYMEYGYTF

j_gene: TRBJ2-3
v_gene: TRBV6-5
CDR3aa: CASSPTRYDTQYF

j_gene: TRBJ1-2
v_gene: TRBV2
CDR3aa: CASSVMDRGNGYTF

j_gene: TRBJ2-7
v_gene: TRBV5-6
CDR3aa: CASTTDAGSYEQYF

j_gene: TRBJ1-6
v_gene: TRBV2
CDR3aa: CASSGSRNNSPLHF

j_gene: TRBJ1-5
v_gene: TRBV6-2/TRBV6-3
CDR3aa: CASSYVDSYNQPQHF

j_gene: TRBJ1-1
v_gene: TRBV5-1
CDR3aa: CASSLARGNTEAFF

j_gene: TRBJ1-5
v_gene: TRBV20-1
CDR3aa: CSAYNRGGEGNQPQHF

j_gene: TRBJ2-6
v_gene: TRBV20-1
CDR3aa: CSANRGTVLSGANVLTF

j_gene: TRBJ2-7
v_gene: TRBV30
CDR3aa: CASDRGLSNEQYF

j_gene: TRBJ2-3
v_gene: TRBV19
CDR3aa: CASSAGRATDTQYF

j_gene: TRBJ1-5
v_gene: TRBV20-1
CDR3aa: CSAPKNSGSRGQPQHF

j_gene: TRBJ1-2
v_gene: TRBV20-1
CDR3aa: CSARDSGTGGRYGYTF

j_gene: TRBJ1-1
v_gene: TRBV12-3/TRBV12-4
CDR3aa: CASSLVGARTEAFF

j_gene: TRBJ2-3
v_gene: TRBV7-6
CDR3aa: CASSLAAGGSDTQYF

j_gene: TRBJ2-1
v_gene: TRBV6-5
CDR3aa: CASSYSGQGNNEQFF

j_gene: TRBJ1-2
v_gene: TRBV24-1
CDR3aa: CATSAGTDYGYTF

j_gene: TRBJ2-1
v_gene: TRBV10-3
CDR3aa: CAISATDNEQFF

j_gene: TRBJ2-1
v_gene: TRBV6-2/TRBV6-3
CDR3aa: CASITLHLIYNEQFF

j_gene: TRBJ1-1
v_gene: TRBV9
CDR3aa: CASSVEGGGTEAFF

j_gene: TRBJ1-2
v_gene: TRBV6-1
CDR3aa: CASSEGGYGGYTF

j_gene: TRBJ1-1
v_gene: TRBV19
CDR3aa: CASRHTGVILNTEAFF

j_gene: TRBJ2-3
v_gene: TRBV5-4
CDR3aa: CASSLEGGSTTDTQYF

j_gene: TRBJ2-7
v_gene: TRBV30
CDR3aa: CAWTPTTYEQYF

j_gene: TRBJ2-7
v_gene: TRBV6-1
CDR3aa: CASSPWTGTRREQYF

j_gene: TRBJ2-1
v_gene: TRBV20-1
CDR3aa: CSATPGTSDSREQFF

j_gene: TRBJ2-1
v_gene: TRBV27
CDR3aa: CASSLSRGLLNEQFF

j_gene: TRBJ2-2
v_gene: TRBV5-1
CDR3aa: CASSLARIGTGELFF

j_gene: TRBJ2-1
v_gene: TRBV5-1
CDR3aa: CASARSGNNEQFF

j_gene: TRBJ2-7
v_gene: TRBV6-2/TRBV6-3
CDR3aa: CASPPGLADHSLSYEQYF

j_gene: TRBJ2-2
v_gene: TRBV20-1
CDR3aa: CSARVGTSGSDGELFF

j_gene: TRBJ1-2
v_gene: TRBV6-2/TRBV6-3
CDR3aa: CASSYESGRGPLNYGYTF

j_gene: TRBJ2-3
v_gene: TRBV19
CDR3aa: CASSIPNPDTQYF

j_gene: TRBJ1-2
v_gene: TRBV11-2
CDR3aa: CASSLDQVYGYTF

j_gene: TRBJ1-2
v_gene: TRBV27
CDR3aa: CASSSRGLANYGYTF

j_gene: TRBJ1-2
v_gene: TRBV7-8
CDR3aa: CASSLAGSSYGYTF

j_gene: TRBJ2-7
v_gene: TRBV9
CDR3aa: CASSVGTGRAEEEQYF

j_gene: TRBJ2-3
v_gene: TRBV6-2/TRBV6-3
CDR3aa: CASSVRGTNTDTQYF

j_gene: TRBJ2-7
v_gene: TRBV29-1
CDR3aa: CSVRLGTSSYEQYF

j_gene: TRBJ2-7
v_gene: TRBV11-2
CDR3aa: CASSLEAGGEQYF